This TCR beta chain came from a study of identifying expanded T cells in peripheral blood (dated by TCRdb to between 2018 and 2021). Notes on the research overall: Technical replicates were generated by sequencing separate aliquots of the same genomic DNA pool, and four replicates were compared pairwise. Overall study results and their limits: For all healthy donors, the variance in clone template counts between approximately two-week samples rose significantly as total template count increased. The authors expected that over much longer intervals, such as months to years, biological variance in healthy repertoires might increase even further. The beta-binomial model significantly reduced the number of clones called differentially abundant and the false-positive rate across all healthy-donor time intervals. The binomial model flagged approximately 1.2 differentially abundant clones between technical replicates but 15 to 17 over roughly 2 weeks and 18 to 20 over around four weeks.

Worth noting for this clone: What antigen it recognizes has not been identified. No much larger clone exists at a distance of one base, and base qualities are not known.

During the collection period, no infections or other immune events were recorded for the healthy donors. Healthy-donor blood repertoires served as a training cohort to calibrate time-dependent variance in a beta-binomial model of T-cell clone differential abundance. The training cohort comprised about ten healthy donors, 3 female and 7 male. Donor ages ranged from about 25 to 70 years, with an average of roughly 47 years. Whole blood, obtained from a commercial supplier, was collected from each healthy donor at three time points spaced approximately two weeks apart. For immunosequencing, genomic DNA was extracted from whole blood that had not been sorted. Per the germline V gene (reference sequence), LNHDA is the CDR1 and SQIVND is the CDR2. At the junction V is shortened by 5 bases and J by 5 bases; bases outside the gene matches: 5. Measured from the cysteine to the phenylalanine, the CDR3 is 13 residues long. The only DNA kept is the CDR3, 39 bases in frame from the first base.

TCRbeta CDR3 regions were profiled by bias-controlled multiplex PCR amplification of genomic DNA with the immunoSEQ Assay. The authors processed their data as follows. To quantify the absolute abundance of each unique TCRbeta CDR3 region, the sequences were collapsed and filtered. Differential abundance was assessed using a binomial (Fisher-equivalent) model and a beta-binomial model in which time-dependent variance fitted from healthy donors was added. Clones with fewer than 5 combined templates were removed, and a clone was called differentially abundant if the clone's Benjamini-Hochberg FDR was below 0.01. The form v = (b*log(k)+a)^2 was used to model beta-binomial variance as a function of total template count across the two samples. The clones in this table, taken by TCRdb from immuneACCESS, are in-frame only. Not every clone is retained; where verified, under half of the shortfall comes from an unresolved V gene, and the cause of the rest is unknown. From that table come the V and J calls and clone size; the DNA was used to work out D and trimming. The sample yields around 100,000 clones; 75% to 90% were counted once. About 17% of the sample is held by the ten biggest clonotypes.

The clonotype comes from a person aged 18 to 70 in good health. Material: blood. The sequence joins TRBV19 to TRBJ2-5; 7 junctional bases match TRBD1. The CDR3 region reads CASSWQGEETQYF. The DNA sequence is TGTGCCAGTAGTTGGCAGGGGGAGGAGACCCAGTACTTC.